This T cell receptor beta chain appears in the sequencing data of a study of cytomegalovirus exposure and HLA in healthy donors. Note on this clone: No antigen is known for it.

CDR3 length: 15 residues. With 3 bases clipped from V and 2 bases from J, the junction kept 7 bases outside the gene matches. In germline, CDR1 is SGDLS, CDR2 YYNGEE. Whole-study findings and limits: Some V segments, TRBV6-2 and TRBV6-3 among them, were indistinguishable and were therefore excluded.

This PCR relied on a set of 60 Vbeta primers and 13 Jbeta primers. The table came from immunoSEQ multiplex PCR; TCRdb's copy has only in-frame clones and leaves some out. The repertoire holds about 110,000 clones, with 75% to 85% as singletons. This receptor was taken from a man under 40 in good health and CMV-seronegative. Sequencing used PBMCs. V and J are TRBV9 and TRBJ1-2, with 7 bases that match TRBD1. The CDR3 sequence: CASSAGTAVNYGYTF. CDR3 bases: TGTGCCAGCAGCGCAGGGACAGCCGTCAACTATGGCTACACCTTC.